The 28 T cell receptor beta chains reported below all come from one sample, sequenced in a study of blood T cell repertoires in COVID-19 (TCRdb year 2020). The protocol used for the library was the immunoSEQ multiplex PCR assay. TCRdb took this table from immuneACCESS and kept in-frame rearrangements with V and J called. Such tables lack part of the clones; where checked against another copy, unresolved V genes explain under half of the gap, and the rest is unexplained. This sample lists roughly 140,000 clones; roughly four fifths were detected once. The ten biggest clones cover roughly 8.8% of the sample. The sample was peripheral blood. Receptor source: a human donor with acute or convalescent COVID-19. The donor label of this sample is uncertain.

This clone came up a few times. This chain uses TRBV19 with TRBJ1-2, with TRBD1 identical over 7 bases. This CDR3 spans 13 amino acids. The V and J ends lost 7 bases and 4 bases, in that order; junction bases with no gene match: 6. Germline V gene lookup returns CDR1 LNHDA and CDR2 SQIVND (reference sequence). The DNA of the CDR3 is TGTGCCAGTACCTACAGGGGCGGCTATGGCTACACCTTC. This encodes CASTYRGGYGYTF.

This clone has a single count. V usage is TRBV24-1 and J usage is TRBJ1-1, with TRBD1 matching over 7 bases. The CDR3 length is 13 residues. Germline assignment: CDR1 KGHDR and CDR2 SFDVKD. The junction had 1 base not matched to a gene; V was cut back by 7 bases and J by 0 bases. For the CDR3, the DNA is TGTGCCACCAGGGGGACAGTGAACACTGAAGCTTTCTTT. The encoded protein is CATRGTVNTEAFF.

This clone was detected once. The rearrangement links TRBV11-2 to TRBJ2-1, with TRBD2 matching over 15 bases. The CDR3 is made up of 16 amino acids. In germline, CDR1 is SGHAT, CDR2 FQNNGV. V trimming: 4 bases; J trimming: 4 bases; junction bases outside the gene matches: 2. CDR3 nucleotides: TGTGCCAGCAGCTCGGGACTAGCGGGGGGTTACAATGAGCAGTTCTTC. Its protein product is CASSSGLAGGYNEQFF.

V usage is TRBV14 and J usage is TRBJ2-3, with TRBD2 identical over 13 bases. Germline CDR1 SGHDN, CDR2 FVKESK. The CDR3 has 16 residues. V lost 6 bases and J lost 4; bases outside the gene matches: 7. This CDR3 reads CASRRTSGGPADTQYF. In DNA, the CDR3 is TGTGCCAGCAGGCGGACTAGCGGGGGCCCCGCAGATACGCAGTATTTT.

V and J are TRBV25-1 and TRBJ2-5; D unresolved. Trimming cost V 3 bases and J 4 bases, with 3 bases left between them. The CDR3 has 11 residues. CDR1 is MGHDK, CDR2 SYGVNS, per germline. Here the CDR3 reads CASSDRETQYF. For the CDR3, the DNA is TGTGCCAGCAGTGACAGAGAGACCCAGTACTTC. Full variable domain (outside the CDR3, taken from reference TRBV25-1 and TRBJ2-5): EADIYQTPRYLVIGTGKKITLECSQTMGHDKMYWYQQDPGMELHLIHYSYGVNSTEKGDLSSESTVSRIRTEHFPLTLESARPSHTSQYLCASSDRETQYFGPGTRLLVL.

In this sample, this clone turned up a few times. The CDR3 protein is CAKRDTENYGYTF. The CDR3 DNA reads as TGTGCCAAACGGGACACCGAAAACTATGGCTACACCTTC. This chain uses TRBV2 with TRBJ1-2; the D gene is possibly TRBD1 (6 bases). With 10 bases removed from V and 2 bases from J, the gap between germline ends came to 14 bases. The germline CDR1 and CDR2 sequences are SNHLY and FYNNEI. This CDR3 has 13 amino acids. Full variable domain (missing parts from reference TRBV2 and TRBJ1-2): EPEVTQTPSHQVTQMGQEVILRCVPISNHLYFYWYRQILGQKVEFLVSFYNNEISEKSEIFDDQFSVERPDGSNFTLKIRSTKLEDSAMYFCAKRDTENYGYTFGSGTRLTVV.

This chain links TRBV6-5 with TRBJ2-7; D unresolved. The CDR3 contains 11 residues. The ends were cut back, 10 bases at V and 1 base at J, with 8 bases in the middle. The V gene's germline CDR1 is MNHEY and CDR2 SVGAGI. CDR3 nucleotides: TGTGCCACCGCCAGGTCCTACGAGCAGTACGTC. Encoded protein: CATARSYEQYV.

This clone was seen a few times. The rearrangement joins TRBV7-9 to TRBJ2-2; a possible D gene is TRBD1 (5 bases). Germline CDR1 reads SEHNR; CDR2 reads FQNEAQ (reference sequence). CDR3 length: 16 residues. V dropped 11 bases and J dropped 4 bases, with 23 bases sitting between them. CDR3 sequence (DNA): TGTGCCTCCTCCCCAGAGGCAGGGTGGGGCACCGGGGAGCTGTTTTTT. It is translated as CASSPEAGWGTGELFF.

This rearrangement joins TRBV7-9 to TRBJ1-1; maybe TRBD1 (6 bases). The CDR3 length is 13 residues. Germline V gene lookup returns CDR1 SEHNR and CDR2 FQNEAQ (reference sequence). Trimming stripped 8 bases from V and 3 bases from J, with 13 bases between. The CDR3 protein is CASLRTAYTEAFF. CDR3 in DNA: TGTGCCAGCCTTCGGACAGCATACACTGAAGCTTTCTTT.

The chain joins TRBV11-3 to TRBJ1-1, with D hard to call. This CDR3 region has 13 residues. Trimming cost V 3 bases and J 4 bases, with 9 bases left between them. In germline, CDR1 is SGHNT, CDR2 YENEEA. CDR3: CASSFSPGTEAFF. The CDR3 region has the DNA TGTGCCAGCAGCTTTAGTCCCGGCACTGAAGCTTTCTTT.

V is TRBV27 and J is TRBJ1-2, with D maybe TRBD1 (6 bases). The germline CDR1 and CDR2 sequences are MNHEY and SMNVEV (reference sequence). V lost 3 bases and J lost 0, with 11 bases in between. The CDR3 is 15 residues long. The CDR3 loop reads CASSFGGAANYGYTF. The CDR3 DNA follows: TGTGCCAGCAGTTTCGGGGGGGCGGCTAACTATGGCTACACCTTC.

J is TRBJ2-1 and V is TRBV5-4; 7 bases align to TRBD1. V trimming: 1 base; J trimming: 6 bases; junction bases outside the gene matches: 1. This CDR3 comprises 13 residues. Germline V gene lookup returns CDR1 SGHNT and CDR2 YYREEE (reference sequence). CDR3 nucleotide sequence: TGTGCCAGCAGCTTGCAGGGGGTCAATGAGCAGTTCTTC. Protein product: CASSLQGVNEQFF.

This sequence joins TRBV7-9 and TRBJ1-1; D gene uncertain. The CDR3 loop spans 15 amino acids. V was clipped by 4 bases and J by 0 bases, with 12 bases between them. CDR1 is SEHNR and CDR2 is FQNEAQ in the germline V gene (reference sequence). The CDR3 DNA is TGTGCCAGCAGCTCCTGGACTCCTATGAACACTGAAGCTTTCTTT. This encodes CASSSWTPMNTEAFF.

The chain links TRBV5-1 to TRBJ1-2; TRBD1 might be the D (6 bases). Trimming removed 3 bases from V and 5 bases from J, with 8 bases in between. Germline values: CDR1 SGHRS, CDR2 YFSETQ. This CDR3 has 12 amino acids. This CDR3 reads CASSSDRYGYTF. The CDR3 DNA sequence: TGCGCCAGCAGCTCCGACAGGTATGGCTACACCTTC.

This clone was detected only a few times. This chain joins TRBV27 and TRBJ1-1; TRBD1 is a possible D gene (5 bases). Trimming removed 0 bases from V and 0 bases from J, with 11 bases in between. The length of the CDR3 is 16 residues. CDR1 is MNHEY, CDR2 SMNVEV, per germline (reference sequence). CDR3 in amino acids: CASSLSWGGMNTEAFF. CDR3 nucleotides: TGTGCCAGCAGTTTATCGTGGGGGGGAATGAACACTGAAGCTTTCTTT.

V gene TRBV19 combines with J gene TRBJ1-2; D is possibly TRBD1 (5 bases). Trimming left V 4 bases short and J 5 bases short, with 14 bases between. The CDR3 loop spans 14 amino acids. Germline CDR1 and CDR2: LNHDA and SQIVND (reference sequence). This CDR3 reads CASSTLGGAYGYTF. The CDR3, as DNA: TGTGCCAGTAGTACCCTCGGAGGGGCTTATGGCTACACCTTC.

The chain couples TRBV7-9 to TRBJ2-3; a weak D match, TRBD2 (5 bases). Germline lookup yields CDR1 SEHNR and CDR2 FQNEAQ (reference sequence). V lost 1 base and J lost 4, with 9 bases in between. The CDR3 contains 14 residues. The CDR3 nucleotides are TGTGCCAGCAGCTTAGTTTCCGGGGCAGATACGCAGTATTTT. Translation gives CASSLVSGADTQYF.

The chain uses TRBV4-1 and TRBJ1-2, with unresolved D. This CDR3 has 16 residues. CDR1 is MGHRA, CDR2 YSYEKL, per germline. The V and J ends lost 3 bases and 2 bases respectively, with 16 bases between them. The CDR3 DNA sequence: TGCGCCAGCAGCCACCCGGGTGGGTATGGAAACTATGGCTACACCTTC. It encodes CASSHPGGYGNYGYTF.

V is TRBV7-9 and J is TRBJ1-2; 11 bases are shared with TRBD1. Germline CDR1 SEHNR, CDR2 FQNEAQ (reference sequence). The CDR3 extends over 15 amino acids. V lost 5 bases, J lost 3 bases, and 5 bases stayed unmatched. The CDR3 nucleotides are TGTGCCAGCAGCGATCCGGGACAGGGGGACTATGGCTACACCTTC. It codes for CASSDPGQGDYGYTF.

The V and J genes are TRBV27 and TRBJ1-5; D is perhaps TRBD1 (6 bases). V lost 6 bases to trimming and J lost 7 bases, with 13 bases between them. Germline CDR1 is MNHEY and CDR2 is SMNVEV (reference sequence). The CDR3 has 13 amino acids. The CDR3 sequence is CASSLSDRQPQHF. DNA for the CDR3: TGTGCCAGCAGCCTTAGCGACAGGCAGCCCCAGCATTTT.

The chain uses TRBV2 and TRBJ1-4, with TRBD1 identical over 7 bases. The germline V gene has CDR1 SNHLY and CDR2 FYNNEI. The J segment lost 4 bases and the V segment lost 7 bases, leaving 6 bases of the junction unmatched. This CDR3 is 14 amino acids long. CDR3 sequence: CASTGQRNNEKLFF. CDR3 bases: TGTGCCAGCACGGGACAGAGAAATAATGAAAAACTGTTTTTT.

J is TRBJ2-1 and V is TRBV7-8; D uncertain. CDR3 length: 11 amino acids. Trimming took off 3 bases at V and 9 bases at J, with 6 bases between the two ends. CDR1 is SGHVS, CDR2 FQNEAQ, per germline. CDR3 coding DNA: TGTGCCAGCAGCTTTCTTAGTGAGCAGTTCTTC. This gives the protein CASSFLSEQFF.

The DNA for the CDR3 is TGTGCCAGCAGAAGCGGGGGCGCCTACGAGCAGTACTTC. Protein product: CASRSGGAYEQYF. The V gene is TRBV28, the J gene TRBJ2-7; 8 nucleotides match TRBD2. Germline CDR1 reads MDHEN; CDR2 reads SYDVKM. This CDR3 comprises 13 residues. The V and J ends lost 6 bases and 2 bases, in that order; junction bases with no gene match: 3.

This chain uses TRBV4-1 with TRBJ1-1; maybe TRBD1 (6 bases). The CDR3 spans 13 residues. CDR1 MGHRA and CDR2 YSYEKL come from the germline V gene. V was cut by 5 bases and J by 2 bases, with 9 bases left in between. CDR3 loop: CASSWGQNTEAFF. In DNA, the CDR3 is TGCGCCAGCAGCTGGGGACAAAACACTGAAGCTTTCTTT.

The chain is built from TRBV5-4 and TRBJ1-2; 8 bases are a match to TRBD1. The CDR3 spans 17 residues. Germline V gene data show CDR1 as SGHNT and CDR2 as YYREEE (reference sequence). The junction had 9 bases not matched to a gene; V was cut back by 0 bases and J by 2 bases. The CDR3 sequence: CASSLVETGAKNYGYTF. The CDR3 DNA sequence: TGTGCCAGCAGCTTGGTCGAGACAGGGGCCAAAAACTATGGCTACACCTTC.

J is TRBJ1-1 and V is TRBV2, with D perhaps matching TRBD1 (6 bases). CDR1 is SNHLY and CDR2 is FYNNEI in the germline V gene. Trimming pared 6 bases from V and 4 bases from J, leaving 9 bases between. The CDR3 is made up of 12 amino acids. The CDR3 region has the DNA TGTGCCAGCAGACAGGGTCCCACTGAAGCTTTCTTT. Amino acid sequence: CASRQGPTEAFF. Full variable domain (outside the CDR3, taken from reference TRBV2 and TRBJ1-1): EPEVTQTPSHQVTQMGQEVILRCVPISNHLYFYWYRQILGQKVEFLVSFYNNEISEKSEIFDDQFSVERPDGSNFTLKIRSTKLEDSAMYFCASRQGPTEAFFGQGTRLTVV.

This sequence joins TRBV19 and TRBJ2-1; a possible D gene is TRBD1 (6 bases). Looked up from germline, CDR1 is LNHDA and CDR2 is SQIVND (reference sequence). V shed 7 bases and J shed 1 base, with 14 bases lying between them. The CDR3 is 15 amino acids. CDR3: CASTLKGQSYNEQFF. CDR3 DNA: TGTGCCAGTACCCTTAAAGGACAGTCCTACAATGAGCAGTTCTTC.

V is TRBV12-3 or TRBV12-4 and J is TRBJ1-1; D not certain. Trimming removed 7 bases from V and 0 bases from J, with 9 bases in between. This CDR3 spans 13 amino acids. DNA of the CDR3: TGTGCCAGCACCCCTAGCCTGAACACTGAAGCTTTCTTT. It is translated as CASTPSLNTEAFF.